A single sample gave rise to the 6 T cell receptor beta chains below, sequenced in a study of CD8+ T cells in alopecia areata. Following RNA extraction, reverse transcription yielded cDNA that acted as the sequencing template. Here immunoSEQ multiplex PCR was the method, and the copy in TCRdb shows in-frame clones only, minus some. In the table there are around 140,000 clones, about 51% of which are singletons. The sample was CD4+ T cells sorted from blood, taken at week 0. These receptors all come from a human donor with alopecia areata.

V usage is TRBV27 and J usage is TRBJ2-4, with 9 bases matching TRBD2. CDR1 is MNHEY, CDR2 SMNVEV, per germline (reference sequence). This CDR3 has 15 amino acids. The ends lost 5 bases at V and 5 bases at J; junction bases unmatched: 7. As DNA, the CDR3 is TGTGCCAGCAGTACTGCCCGACTAGCGGAAAACATTCAGTACTTC. Amino acid sequence: CASSTARLAENIQYF.

About this clone: One end of the junction does not line up with germline, which may come from a read error. This rearrangement joins TRBV4-1 to TRBJ2-7; 12 bases agree with TRBD2. The germline V gene has CDR1 MGHRA and CDR2 YSYEKL. CDR3 length equals 15 residues. The CDR3 DNA follows: TGTGCCAGCAGCCAGTTGACTAGCGGGAGCCACGAGCAGTACTTC. Translating it yields CASSQLTSGSHEQYF.

CDR3 sequence (DNA): TGCAGCGTTGGTGAAATACATAATGGCTACACCTTC. It yields the protein CSVGEIHNGYTF. The gene calls are TRBV29-1 and TRBJ1-2; no reliable D call. The CDR3 is 12 amino acids. V lost 4 bases to trimming and J lost 6 bases, with 12 bases between them. From germline, CDR1 is SQVTM and CDR2 ANQGSEA.

J is TRBJ2-4 and V is TRBV2; D may be TRBD2 (5 bases). The germline gives CDR1 SNHLY, CDR2 FYNNEI. This CDR3 spans 14 amino acids. Trimming removed 11 bases from V and 1 base from J, with 15 bases in between. CDR3 nucleotide sequence: TGTGCCTCAGCGGAGCGGTCGGCCAAAAACATTCAGTACTTC. Its translation: CASAERSAKNIQYF.

There are a few counts of this clone. This chain links TRBV29-1 with TRBJ1-4; 7 bases align to TRBD1. CDR3 length equals 15 residues. Germline V gene sequence: CDR1 SQVTM, CDR2 ANQGSEA. Trimming took 4 bases from V and 1 from J; bases not matched to a gene: 6. CDR3 in amino acids: CSVARQGETNEKLFF. The CDR3 DNA follows: TGCAGCGTTGCCCGACAGGGTGAAACTAATGAAAAACTGTTTTTT.

The chain couples TRBV30 to TRBJ1-1; D ambiguous. V lost 1 base, J lost 11 bases, and 11 bases lay in between. The CDR3 length is 11 residues. The germline V gene has CDR1 GTSNPN and CDR2 SVGIG (reference sequence). DNA for the CDR3: TGTGCCTGGAGTGACAGCCATGGGGCTTTCTTT. Translated: CAWSDSHGAFF. Looking up the rest from reference TRBV30 and TRBJ1-1 gives the full variable domain: SQTIHQWPATLVQPVGSPLSLECTVEGTSNPNLYWYRQAAGRGLQLLFYSVGIGQISSEVPQNLSASRPQDRQFILSSKKLLLSDSGFYLCAWSDSHGAFFGQGTRLTVV.